What follows are 19 T cell receptor beta chains derived from one specimen sequenced in a study of monozygotic twins with inflammatory bowel disease. TCRdb re-called the 5' RACE reads and shows each CDR3 protein once, DNA omitted. The listing records some 300,000 distinct CDR3 sequences. The sequenced sample consisted of blood. Source of these receptors: a human donor with ulcerative colitis or Crohn's disease, or a healthy co-twin of an affected twin (not recorded which).

The V and J genes are TRBV12-3 or TRBV12-4 and TRBJ1-5. The CDR3 runs 16 residues. CDR3 protein: CASIRGLARGNQPQHF.

The chain recombines TRBV6-1 with TRBJ1-1; TCRdb reports TRBD1, a call that lacks DNA to check it against. CDR1 is MNHNS and CDR2 is SASEGT in the germline V gene. The CDR3 runs 14 residues. This chain's CDR3 is CASGGTGQNTEAFF.

The chain recombines TRBV25-1 with TRBJ2-5; TCRdb's D call, TRBD1, is unchecked because there is no DNA. This CDR3 comprises 12 residues. Germline-derived CDR1 and CDR2 are MGHDK and SYGVNS. CDR3 protein: CASNLPGETQYF. Using reference TRBV25-1 and TRBJ2-5 for the parts outside the CDR3, the full variable domain is EADIYQTPRYLVIGTGKKITLECSQTMGHDKMYWYQQDPGMELHLIHYSYGVNSTEKGDLSSESTVSRIRTEHFPLTLESARPSHTSQYLCASNLPGETQYFGPGTRLLVL.

The chain couples TRBV7-2 to TRBJ2-5; TCRdb's D call of TRBD2 is untestable without DNA. Germline CDR1 reads SGHTA; CDR2 reads FQGNSA. The CDR3 spans 14 residues. The CDR3 loop reads CASSPSGTIETQYF.

The chain combines TRBV20-1 with TRBJ2-1; TCRdb reports TRBD2, a call that lacks DNA to check it against. The CDR3 has 15 amino acids. The V gene's germline CDR1 is DFQATT and CDR2 SNEGSKA (reference sequence). The CDR3 protein is CSARDRGTSAYEQFF.

V is TRBV11-2 and J is TRBJ2-1. This CDR3 has 16 amino acids. Germline CDR1 reads SGHAT; CDR2 reads FQNNGV. The CDR3 sequence: CASSLRGDISYNEQFF.

The chain combines TRBV6-5 with TRBJ2-7. The CDR3 runs 14 residues. Germline V gene lookup returns CDR1 MNHEY and CDR2 SVGAGI. CDR3 residues: CASSYSKRKYEQYF.

The chain recombines TRBV19 with TRBJ1-1; the TRBD1 assignment by TCRdb is unverifiable without DNA. The germline CDR1 and CDR2 sequences are LNHDA and SQIVND (reference sequence). The CDR3 has 15 residues. The CDR3: CASSIGGAGISEAFF.

V and J are TRBV19 and TRBJ2-1; the D gene TCRdb calls, TRBD1, cannot be checked with no DNA. The CDR3 has 16 residues. CDR1 LNHDA and CDR2 SQIVND come from the germline V gene (reference sequence). CDR3 amino acids: CASSAPQGASINEQFF.

This chain links TRBV2 with TRBJ2-3. From germline, CDR1 is SNHLY and CDR2 FYNNEI. The CDR3 contains 16 residues. The CDR3 protein is CASSEFRSEESDTQYF.

The V and J genes are TRBV5-1 and TRBJ2-2; the TCRdb call, TRBD2, lacks DNA for checking. CDR3 size: 14 residues. The germline V gene encodes CDR1 SGHRS and CDR2 YFSETQ. CDR3 sequence reads: CASSLVLAGGELFF.

V usage is TRBV4-3 and J usage is TRBJ2-6. The V gene's germline CDR1 is LGHNA and CDR2 YSLEER. The CDR3 extends over 15 amino acids. CDR3 residues: CASSQVSSGANVLTF.

The chain links TRBV6-5 to TRBJ2-7; absent DNA, TCRdb's TRBD1 call cannot be checked. Per the germline V gene, CDR1 is MNHEY and CDR2 is SVGAGI. The CDR3 is 15 amino acids. The CDR3 is CASTDGDRGLYEQYF.

V usage is TRBV27 and J usage is TRBJ2-2; checking the TCRdb D call of TRBD2 is not possible without DNA. Per the germline V gene, CDR1 is MNHEY and CDR2 is SMNVEV (reference sequence). The CDR3 is 16 residues long. CDR3: CASRPSSGGASGELFF.

J is TRBJ2-7 and V is TRBV4-3; TCRdb reports TRBD2, a call that lacks DNA to check it against. CDR1 is LGHNA and CDR2 is YSLEER in the germline V gene. The CDR3 contains 14 residues. The chain's CDR3 is CASSQDSGPYEQYF.

V and J are TRBV7-6 and TRBJ2-7; TCRdb selects TRBD1, and the lack of DNA leaves this call unchecked. Germline V gives CDR1 SGHVS, CDR2 FNYEAQ. The CDR3 consists of 13 residues. CDR3 protein: CASSLSGYSEQYF.

The chain couples TRBV6-2 or TRBV6-3 to TRBJ2-1; checking the TCRdb D call of TRBD2 is not possible without DNA. Germline assignment: CDR1 MNHEY and CDR2 SVGEGT. The CDR3 is 16 amino acids. This CDR3 is CASSYSDGLTRNEQFF.

The chain couples TRBV7-9 to TRBJ2-5. CDR1 and CDR2 (germline): SEHNR, FQNEAQ (reference sequence). This CDR3 has 14 amino acids. The CDR3: CASTSEDLRETQYF. The variable domain in full, with the rest retrieved from reference TRBV7-9 and TRBJ2-5, is DTGVSQNPRHKITKRGQNVTFRCDPISEHNRLYWYRQTLGQGPEFLTYFQNEAQLEKSRLLSDRFSAERPKGSFSTLEIQRTEQGDSAMYLCASTSEDLRETQYFGPGTRLLVL.

The gene calls are TRBV6-1 and TRBJ1-6; TCRdb's D call, TRBD1, is unchecked because there is no DNA. This CDR3 has 14 residues. Germline assignment: CDR1 MNHNS and CDR2 SASEGT. The CDR3 sequence is CASRPQGQSSPLHF.